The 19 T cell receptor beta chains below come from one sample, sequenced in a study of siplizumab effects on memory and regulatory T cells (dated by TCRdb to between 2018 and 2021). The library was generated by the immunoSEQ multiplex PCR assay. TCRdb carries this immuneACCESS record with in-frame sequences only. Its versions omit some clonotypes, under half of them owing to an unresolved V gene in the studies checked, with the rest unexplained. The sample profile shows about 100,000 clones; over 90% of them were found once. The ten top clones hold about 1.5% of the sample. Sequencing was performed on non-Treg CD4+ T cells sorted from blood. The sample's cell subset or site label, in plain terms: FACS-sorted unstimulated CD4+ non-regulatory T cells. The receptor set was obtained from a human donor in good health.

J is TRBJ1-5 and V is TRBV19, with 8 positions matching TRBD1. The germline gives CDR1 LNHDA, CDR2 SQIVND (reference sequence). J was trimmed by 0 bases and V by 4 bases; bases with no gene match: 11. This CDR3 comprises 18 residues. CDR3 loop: CASSTPLGQGGSNQPQHF. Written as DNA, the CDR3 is TGTGCCAGTAGTACGCCCCTCGGACAGGGCGGTAGCAATCAGCCCCAGCATTTT.

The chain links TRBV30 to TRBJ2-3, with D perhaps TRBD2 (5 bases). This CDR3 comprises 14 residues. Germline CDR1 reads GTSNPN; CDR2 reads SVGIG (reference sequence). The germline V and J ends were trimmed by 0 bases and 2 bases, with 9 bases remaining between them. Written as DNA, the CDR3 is TGTGCCTGGAGTGTTCGAGCGGTCACAGATACGCAGTATTTT. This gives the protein CAWSVRAVTDTQYF.

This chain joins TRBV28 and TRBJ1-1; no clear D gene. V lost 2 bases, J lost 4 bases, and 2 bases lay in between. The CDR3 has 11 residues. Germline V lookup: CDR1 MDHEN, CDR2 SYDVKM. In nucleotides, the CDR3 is TGTGCCAGCAGTTTAATCACTGAAGCTTTCTTT. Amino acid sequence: CASSLITEAFF. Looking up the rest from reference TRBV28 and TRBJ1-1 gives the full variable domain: DVKVTQSSRYLVKRTGEKVFLECVQDMDHENMFWYRQDPGLGLRLIYFSYDVKMKEKGDIPEGYSVSREKKERFSLILESASTNQTSMYLCASSLITEAFFGQGTRLTVV.

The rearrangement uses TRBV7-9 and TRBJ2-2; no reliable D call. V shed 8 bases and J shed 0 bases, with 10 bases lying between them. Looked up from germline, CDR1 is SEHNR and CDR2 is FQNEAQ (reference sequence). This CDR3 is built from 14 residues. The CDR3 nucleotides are TGTGCCAGCGGATCCAGTTCGAACACCGGGGAGCTGTTTTTT. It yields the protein CASGSSSNTGELFF.

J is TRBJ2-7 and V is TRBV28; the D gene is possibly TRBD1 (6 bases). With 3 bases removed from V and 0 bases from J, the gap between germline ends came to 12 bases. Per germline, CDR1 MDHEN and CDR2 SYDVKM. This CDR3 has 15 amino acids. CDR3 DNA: TGTGCCAGCAGTTTCCCCGGGGACATCTCCTACGAGCAGTACTTC. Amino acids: CASSFPGDISYEQYF.

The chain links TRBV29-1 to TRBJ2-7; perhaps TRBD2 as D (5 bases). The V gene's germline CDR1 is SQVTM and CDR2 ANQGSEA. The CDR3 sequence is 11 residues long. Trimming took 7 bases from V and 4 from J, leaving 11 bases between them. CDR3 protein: CSGESGYEQYF. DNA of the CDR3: TGCAGCGGGGAATCGGGGTACGAGCAGTACTTC.

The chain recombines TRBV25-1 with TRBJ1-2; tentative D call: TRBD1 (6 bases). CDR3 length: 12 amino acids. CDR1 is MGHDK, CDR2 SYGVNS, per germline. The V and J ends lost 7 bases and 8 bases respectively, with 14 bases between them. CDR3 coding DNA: TGTGCCAGCAACAAGGGGGGCGTCGGCTACACCTTC. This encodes CASNKGGVGYTF.

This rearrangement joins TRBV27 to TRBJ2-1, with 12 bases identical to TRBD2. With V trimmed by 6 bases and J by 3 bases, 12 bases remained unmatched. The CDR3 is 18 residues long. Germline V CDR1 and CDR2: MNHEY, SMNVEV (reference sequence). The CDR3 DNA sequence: TGTGCCAGCAGCTCGACTAGCGGGAGAGGTGGGGTCTACAATGAGCAGTTCTTC. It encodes CASSSTSGRGGVYNEQFF.

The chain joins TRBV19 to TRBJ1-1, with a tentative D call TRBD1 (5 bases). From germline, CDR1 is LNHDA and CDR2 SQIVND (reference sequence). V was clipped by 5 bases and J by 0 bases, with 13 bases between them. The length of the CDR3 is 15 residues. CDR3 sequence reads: CASSPTGPLNTEAFF. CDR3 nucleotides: TGTGCCAGTAGTCCCACGGGACCCCTGAACACTGAAGCTTTCTTT.

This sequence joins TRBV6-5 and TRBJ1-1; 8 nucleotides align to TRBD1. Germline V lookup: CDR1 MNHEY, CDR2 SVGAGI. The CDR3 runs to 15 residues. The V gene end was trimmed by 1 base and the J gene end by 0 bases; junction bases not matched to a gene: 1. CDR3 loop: CASSYWTGMNTEAFF. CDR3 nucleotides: TGTGCCAGCAGTTACTGGACAGGGATGAACACTGAAGCTTTCTTT.

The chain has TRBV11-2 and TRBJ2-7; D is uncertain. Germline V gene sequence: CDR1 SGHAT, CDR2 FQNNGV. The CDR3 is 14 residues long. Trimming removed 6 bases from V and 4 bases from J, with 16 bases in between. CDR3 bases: TGTGCCAGCAGGCGCGTTGGGAAGGTTTACGAGCAGTACTTC. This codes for CASRRVGKVYEQYF.

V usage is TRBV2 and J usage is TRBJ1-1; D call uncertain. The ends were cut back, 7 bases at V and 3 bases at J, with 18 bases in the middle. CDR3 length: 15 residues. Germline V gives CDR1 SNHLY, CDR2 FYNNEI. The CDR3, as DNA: TGTGCCAGCACTAAGACACAGTTTGGGGACACTGAAGCTTTCTTT. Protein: CASTKTQFGDTEAFF.

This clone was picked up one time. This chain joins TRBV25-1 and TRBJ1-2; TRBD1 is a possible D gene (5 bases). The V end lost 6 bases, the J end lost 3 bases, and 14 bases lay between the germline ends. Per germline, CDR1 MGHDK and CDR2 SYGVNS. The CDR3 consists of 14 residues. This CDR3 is CASRGQTGDYGYTF. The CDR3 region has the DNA TGTGCCAGCAGAGGACAAACCGGGGACTATGGCTACACCTTC.

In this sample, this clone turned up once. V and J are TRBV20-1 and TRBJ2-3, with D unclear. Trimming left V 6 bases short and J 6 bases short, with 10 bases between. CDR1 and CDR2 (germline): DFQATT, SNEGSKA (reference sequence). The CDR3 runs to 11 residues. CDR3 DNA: TGCAGTGCGATACTCCCGGATACGCAGTATTTT. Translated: CSAILPDTQYF.

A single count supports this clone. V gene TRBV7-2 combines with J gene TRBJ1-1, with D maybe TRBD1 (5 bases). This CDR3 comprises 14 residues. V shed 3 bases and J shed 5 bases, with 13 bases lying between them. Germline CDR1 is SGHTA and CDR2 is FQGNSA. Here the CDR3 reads CASSFEVGRTEAFF. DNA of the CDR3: TGTGCCAGCAGCTTCGAGGTGGGGCGAACTGAAGCTTTCTTT.

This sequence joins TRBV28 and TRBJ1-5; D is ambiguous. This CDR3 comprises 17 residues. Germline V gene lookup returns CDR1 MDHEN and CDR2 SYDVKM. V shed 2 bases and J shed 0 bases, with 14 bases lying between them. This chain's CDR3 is CASSLGSRSYSNQPQHF. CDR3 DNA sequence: TGTGCCAGCAGTTTAGGGTCCAGATCCTATAGCAATCAGCCCCAGCATTTT. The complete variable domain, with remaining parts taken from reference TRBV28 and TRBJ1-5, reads DVKVTQSSRYLVKRTGEKVFLECVQDMDHENMFWYRQDPGLGLRLIYFSYDVKMKEKGDIPEGYSVSREKKERFSLILESASTNQTSMYLCASSLGSRSYSNQPQHFGDGTRLSIL.

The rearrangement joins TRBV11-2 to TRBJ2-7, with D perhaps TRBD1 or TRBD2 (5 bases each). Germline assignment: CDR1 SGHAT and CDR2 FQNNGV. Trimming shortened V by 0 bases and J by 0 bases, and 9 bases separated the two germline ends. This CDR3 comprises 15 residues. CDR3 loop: CASSLEGPVSYEQYF. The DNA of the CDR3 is TGTGCCAGCAGCTTAGAGGGACCGGTCTCCTACGAGCAGTACTTC.

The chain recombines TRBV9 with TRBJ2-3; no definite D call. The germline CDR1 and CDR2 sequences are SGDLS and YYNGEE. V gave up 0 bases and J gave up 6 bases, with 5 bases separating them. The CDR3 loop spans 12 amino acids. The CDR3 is CASSVVGDTQYF. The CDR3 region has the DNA TGTGCCAGCAGCGTAGTAGGGGATACGCAGTATTTT.

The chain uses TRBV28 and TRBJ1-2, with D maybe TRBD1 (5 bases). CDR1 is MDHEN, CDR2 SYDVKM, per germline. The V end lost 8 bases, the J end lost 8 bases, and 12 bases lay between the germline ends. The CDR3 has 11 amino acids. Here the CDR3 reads CASGYRLGYTF. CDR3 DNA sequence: TGTGCCAGCGGCTACAGGTTGGGCTACACCTTC.